These T cell receptor beta chains were read from a single sample in a study of T cell responses to AZD1222 COVID-19 vaccine. Clones were sequenced by immunoSEQ multiplex PCR, and TCRdb holds only the in-frame ones, with some missing. The sample contains about 110,000 clones, about four fifths of which appear only once. This specimen was peripheral blood, taken on day 0 of AZD1222 vaccination. The receptors were sampled from an adult in good health. CDR3s include the opening cysteine and the closing phenylalanine or tryptophan. The order of the fields is V gene, J gene, clone size, D gene, CDR3 protein, CDR3 DNA. D genes are given only for firm matches. Only part of the rows carry a size: once, few, many, or a class if the clone is expanded.

>TRBV19|TRBJ2-1|.|TRBD2
CASHGTSGGKDYNEQFF
TGTGCCAGCCACGGGACTAGCGGGGGGAAGGATTACAATGAGCAGTTCTTC
>TRBV6-4|TRBJ1-5|.|.
CASSADGNQPQHF
TGTGCCAGCAGTGCGGATGGCAATCAGCCCCAGCATTTT
>TRBV4-3|TRBJ1-5|.|.
CASSQDLGHLSNQPQHF
TGCGCCAGCAGCCAAGATTTAGGGCATCTTAGCAATCAGCCCCAGCATTTT
>TRBV7-9|TRBJ1-2|.|.
CASSLDGGVDDYGYTF
TGTGCCAGCAGCTTAGATGGGGGTGTTGACGACTATGGCTACACCTTC
>TRBV6-5|TRBJ1-2|.|.
CASSYGTGRGGYTF
TGTGCCAGCAGTTACGGAACAGGGCGCGGCGGCTACACCTTC
>TRBV7-9|TRBJ1-1|few|.
CASSSGTANTEAFF
TGTGCCAGCAGCTCCGGGACGGCGAACACTGAAGCTTTCTTT
>TRBV18|TRBJ2-7|.|TRBD1
CASSPGTDSYEQYF
TGTGCCAGCTCACCTGGGACAGACTCCTACGAGCAGTACTTC
>TRBV5-6|TRBJ2-7|.|TRBD2
CASSPREVFLREQYF
TGTGCCAGCAGCCCCCGGGAGGTGTTCCTAAGGGAGCAGTACTTC
>TRBV6-5|TRBJ1-6|.|.
CAATGLLSHSPLHF
TGTGCCGCTACGGGTCTCCTCTCGCATTCACCCCTCCACTTT
>TRBV5-5|TRBJ1-2|.|TRBD1
CASSGTGGFYGYTF
TGTGCCAGCAGCGGGACAGGGGGCTTCTATGGCTACACCTTC
>TRBV7-9|TRBJ2-6|.|TRBD1
CASSQGQGGRFQANVLTF
TGTGCCAGCAGCCAAGGACAGGGGGGACGCTTTCAGGCCAACGTCCTGACTTTC
>TRBV6-2/TRBV6-3|TRBJ1-5|.|.
CASSYGGRYQPQHF
TGTGCCAGCAGTTACGGGGGCCGGTATCAGCCCCAGCATTTT
>TRBV5-1|TRBJ1-4|.|.
CASSALSPPNEKLFF
TGCGCCAGCAGCGCCCTCAGCCCGCCCAATGAAAAACTGTTTTTT
>TRBV18|TRBJ1-3|once|TRBD1
CASSQQGWINSGNTIYF
TGTGCCAGCTCACAACAGGGGTGGATTAATTCTGGAAACACCATATATTTT
>TRBV27|TRBJ1-5|few|TRBD1
CASSRQGEGGNQPQHF
TGTGCCAGCAGTCGACAGGGGGAAGGAGGCAATCAGCCCCAGCATTTT
>TRBV11-2|TRBJ2-1|.|TRBD2
CASSLSGGNKYEQFF
TGTGCCAGCAGCCTTAGCGGGGGGAACAAGTATGAGCAGTTCTTC
>TRBV6-4|TRBJ1-2|.|.
CASSDTDGAPYYGYTF
TGTGCCAGCAGTGACACGGACGGGGCCCCCTACTATGGCTACACCTTC
>TRBV28|TRBJ1-6|.|.
CASSQQGWGNSPLHF
TGTGCCAGCAGTCAACAGGGTTGGGGTAATTCACCCCTCCACTTT